This TCR beta chain was found in a study of cytomegalovirus exposure and HLA in healthy donors. The PCR used 60 Vbeta and 13 Jbeta primers. Assay used: immunoSEQ multiplex PCR; TCRdb lists only in-frame clones, some missing. The data contain over 150,000 clones, approximately 80% of them seen just once; the ten biggest clones take up 9.5% to 15%. This CDR3 is 14 amino acids long. Germline CDR1 ENHRY, CDR2 SYGVKD. Trimming cost V 6 bases and J 7 bases, with 18 bases left between them. This chain uses TRBV10-3 with TRBJ1-2; possible D gene TRBD1, 6 bases. Sequences were obtained from PBMCs. The TCR comes from a man aged 25-45 years in good health and CMV-seropositive. CDR3 protein: CAIRDSLRLFGYTF. The CDR3 nucleotides read TGTGCCATCAGGGACAGCCTCCGGCTTTTTGGCTACACCTTC.